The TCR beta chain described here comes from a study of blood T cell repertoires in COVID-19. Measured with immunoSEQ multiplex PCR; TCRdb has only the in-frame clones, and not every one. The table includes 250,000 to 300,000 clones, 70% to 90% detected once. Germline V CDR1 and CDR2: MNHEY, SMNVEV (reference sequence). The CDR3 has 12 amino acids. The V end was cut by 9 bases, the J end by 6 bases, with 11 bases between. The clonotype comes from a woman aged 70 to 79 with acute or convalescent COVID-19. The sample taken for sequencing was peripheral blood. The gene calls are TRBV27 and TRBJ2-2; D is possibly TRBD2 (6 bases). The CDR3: CASTTGAGELFF. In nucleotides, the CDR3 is TGTGCCAGTACAACGGGGGCCGGGGAGCTGTTTTTT.